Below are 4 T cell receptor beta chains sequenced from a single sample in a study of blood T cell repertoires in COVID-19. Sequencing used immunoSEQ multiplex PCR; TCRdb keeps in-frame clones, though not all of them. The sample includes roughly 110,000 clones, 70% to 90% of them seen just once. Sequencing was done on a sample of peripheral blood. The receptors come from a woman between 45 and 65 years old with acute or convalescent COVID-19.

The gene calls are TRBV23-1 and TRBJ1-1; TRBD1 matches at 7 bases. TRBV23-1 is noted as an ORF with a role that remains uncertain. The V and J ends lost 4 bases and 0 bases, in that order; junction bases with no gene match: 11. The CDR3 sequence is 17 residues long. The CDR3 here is CASSPFWGQSMNTEAFF. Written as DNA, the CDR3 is TGCGCCAGCAGTCCGTTCTGGGGACAGAGCATGAACACTGAAGCTTTCTTT.

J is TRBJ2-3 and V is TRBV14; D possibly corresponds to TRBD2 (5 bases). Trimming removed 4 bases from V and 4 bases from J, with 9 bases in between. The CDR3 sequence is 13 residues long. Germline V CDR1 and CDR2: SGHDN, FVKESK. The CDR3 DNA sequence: TGTGCCAGCAGCCTCCCCGGGGCAGATACGCAGTATTTT. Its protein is CASSLPGADTQYF.

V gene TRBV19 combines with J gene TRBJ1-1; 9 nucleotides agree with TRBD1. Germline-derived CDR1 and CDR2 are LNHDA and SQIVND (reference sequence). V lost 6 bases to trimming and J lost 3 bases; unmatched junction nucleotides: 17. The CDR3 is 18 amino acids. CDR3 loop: CASRPPSRDRVGDTEAFF. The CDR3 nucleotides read TGTGCCAGTAGACCCCCTAGCCGGGACAGGGTCGGCGACACTGAAGCTTTCTTT.

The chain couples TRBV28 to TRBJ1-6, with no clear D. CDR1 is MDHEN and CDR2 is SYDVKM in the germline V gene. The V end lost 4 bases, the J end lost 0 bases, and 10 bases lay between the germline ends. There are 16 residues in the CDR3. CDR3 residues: CASSSKLRSYNSPLHF. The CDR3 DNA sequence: TGTGCCAGCAGTTCGAAACTCCGCTCCTATAATTCACCCCTCCACTTT.